Reported below is one TCR beta chain. What it binds is not known. The sample belongs to a study of read filtering for tumor transcriptome and immune sequencing. In the study overall: DNase treatment preceded whole-transcriptome library preparation. Findings and caveats of the study: IR-seq captured clonotypes deeper and more reliably than RNA-seq. Dropping single-read clonotypes raised IR-seq and RNA-seq shared-clonotype correlation. Around 80% of IR-seq clonotypes had a single read, yet these held about 3.5% of reads.

This library used roughly 430 ng RNA and molecular barcoded adaptors spanning alpha/delta and beta/gamma chains. Each CDR3 protein gets one entry after TCRdb re-called the reads with MiXCR. The table includes about 57,000 distinct CDR3 sequences, under 25% detected once. The CDR3 consists of 15 residues. CDR1 is MGHRA, CDR2 YSYEKL, per germline. The V end was cut by 1 base, the J end by 6 bases, with 16 bases between. The receptor was isolated from a donor at least 40 years old with multiple myeloma. This chain joins TRBV4-1 and TRBJ2-7; D is perhaps TRBD1 or TRBD2 (5 bases each). Material: a population of CD138-negative cells sorted from bone marrow. CDR3 sequence: CASSQAPAGRSEQYF. The CDR3 coding sequence is TGCGCCAGCAGCCAAGCCCCCGCAGGGAGAAGCGAGCAGTACTTC.